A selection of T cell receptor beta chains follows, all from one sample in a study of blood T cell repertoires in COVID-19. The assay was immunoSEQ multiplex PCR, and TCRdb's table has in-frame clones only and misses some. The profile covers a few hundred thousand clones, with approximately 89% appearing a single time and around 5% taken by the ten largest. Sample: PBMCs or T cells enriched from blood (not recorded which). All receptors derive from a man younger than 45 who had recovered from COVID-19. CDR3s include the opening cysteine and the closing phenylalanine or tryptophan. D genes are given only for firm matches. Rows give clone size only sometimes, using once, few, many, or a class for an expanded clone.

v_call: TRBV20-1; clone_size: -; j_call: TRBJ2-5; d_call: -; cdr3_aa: CSAPQETQYF; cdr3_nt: TGCAGTGCCCCTCAGGAGACCCAGTACTTC
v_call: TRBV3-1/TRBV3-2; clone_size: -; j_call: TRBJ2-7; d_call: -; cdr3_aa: CASSQQGIEQYF; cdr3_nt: TGTGCCAGCAGCCAACAGGGGATCGAGCAGTACTTC
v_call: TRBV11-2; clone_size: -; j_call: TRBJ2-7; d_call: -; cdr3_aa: CASSLETGSYEQYF; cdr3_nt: TGTGCCAGCAGCTTAGAAACAGGGAGTTACGAGCAGTACTTC
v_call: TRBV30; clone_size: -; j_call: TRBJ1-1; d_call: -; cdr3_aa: CAWSVFGWNRGTEAFF; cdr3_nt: TGTGCCTGGAGTGTATTTGGTTGGAACCGGGGGACTGAAGCTTTCTTT
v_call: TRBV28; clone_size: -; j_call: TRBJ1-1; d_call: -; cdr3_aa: CASSFSPTGQTMNTEAFF; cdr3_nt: TGTGCCAGCAGTTTCTCACCGACAGGCCAGACGATGAACACTGAAGCTTTCTTT
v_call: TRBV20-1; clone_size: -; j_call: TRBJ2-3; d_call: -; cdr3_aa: CSASRGDTQYF; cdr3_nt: TGCAGTGCTAGTAGAGGAGATACGCAGTATTTT
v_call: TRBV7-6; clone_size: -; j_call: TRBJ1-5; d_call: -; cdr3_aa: CASSLTGGQPQHF; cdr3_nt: TGTGCCAGCAGCTTGACAGGAGGACAGCCCCAGCATTTT
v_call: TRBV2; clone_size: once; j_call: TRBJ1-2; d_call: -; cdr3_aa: CASSEQGGTNYGYTF; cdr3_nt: TGTGCCAGCAGTGAACAGGGAGGCACTAACTATGGCTACACCTTC
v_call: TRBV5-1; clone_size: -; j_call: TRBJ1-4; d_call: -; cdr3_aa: CASSLALSTNEKLFF; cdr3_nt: TGCGCCAGCAGCTTGGCCTTGTCAACTAATGAAAAACTGTTTTTT
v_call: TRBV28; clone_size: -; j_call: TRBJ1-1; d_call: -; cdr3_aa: CASSTQGEGVNTEAFF; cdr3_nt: TGTGCCAGCAGTACACAGGGTGAGGGGGTGAACACTGAAGCTTTCTTT
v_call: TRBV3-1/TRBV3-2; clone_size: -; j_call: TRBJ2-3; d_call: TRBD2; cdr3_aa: CASSRQTGLAGTDTQYF; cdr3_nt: TGTGCCAGCAGCCGGCAAACCGGACTAGCGGGCACAGATACGCAGTATTTT
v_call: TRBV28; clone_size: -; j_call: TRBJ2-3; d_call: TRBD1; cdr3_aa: CASTPVLGQGIVDTQYF; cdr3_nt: TGTGCCAGCACCCCTGTCCTCGGACAGGGGATAGTCGATACGCAGTATTTT
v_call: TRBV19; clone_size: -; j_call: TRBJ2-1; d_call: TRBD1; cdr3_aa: CASRTDRGGRNEQFF; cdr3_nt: TGTGCCAGTAGAACGGACAGGGGTGGGAGGAATGAGCAGTTCTTC
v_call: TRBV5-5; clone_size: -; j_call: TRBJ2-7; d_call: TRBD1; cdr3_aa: CASSLKGQGVSYEQYF; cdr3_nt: TGTGCCAGCAGCTTGAAGGGACAGGGGGTTTCCTACGAGCAGTACTTC
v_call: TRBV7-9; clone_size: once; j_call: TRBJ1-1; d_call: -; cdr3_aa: CASSPNRAEAFF; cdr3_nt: TGTGCCAGCAGCCCAAACAGGGCTGAAGCTTTCTTT
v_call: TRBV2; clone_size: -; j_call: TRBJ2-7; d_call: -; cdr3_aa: CASSEGGTLYEQYF; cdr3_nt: TGTGCCAGCAGTGAAGGGGGGACACTCTACGAGCAGTACTTC
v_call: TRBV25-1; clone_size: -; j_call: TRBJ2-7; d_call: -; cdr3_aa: CASFGPRGYEQYF; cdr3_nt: TGTGCCAGCTTCGGACCTAGGGGCTACGAGCAGTACTTC
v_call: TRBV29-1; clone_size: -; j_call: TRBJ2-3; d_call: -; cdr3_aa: CSVEETLRRFTDTQYF; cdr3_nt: TGCAGCGTTGAAGAGACGCTGCGGAGATTCACAGATACGCAGTATTTT
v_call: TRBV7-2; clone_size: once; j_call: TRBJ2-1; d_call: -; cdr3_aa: CASSPAYNEQFF; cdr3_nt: TGTGCCAGCAGCCCGGCCTACAATGAGCAGTTCTTC
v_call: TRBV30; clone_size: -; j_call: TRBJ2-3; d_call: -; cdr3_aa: CAWTGLTDTQYF; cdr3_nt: TGTGCCTGGACTGGGCTCACAGATACGCAGTATTTT
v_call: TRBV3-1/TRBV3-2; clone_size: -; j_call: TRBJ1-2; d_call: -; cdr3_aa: CASRQGVVGTDGYTF; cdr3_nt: TGTGCCAGCAGACAGGGTGTGGTCGGCACGGATGGCTACACCTTC
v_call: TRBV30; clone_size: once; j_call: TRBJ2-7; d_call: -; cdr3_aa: CAWSGLLSYEQYF; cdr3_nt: TGTGCCTGGAGTGGCCTCCTCAGCTACGAGCAGTACTTC
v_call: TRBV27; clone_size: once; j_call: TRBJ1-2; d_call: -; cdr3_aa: CASSLGGRGNYGYTF; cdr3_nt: TGTGCCAGCAGTTTAGGCGGCCGGGGGAACTATGGCTACACCTTC
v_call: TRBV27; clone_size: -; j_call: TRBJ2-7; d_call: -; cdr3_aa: CASSLLGAAGYEQYF; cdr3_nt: TGTGCCAGCAGTTTACTGGGGGCGGCTGGCTACGAGCAGTACTTC
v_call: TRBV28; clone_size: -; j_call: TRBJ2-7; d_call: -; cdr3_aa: CASSLMTGLYEQYF; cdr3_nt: TGTGCCAGCAGTTTAATGACAGGCCTTTACGAGCAGTACTTC
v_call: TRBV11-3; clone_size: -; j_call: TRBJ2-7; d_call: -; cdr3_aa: CASSLGSGNEQYF; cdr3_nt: TGTGCCAGCAGCTTAGGTTCAGGGAACGAGCAGTACTTC
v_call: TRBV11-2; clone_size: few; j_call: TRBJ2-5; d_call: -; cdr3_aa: CASSLRGSETQYF; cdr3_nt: TGTGCCAGCAGCTTAAGGGGGAGCGAGACCCAGTACTTC
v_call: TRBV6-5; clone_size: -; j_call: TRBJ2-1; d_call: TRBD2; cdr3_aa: CASRVRASGGNEQFF; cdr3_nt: TGTGCCAGCCGAGTAAGGGCTAGCGGGGGAAATGAGCAGTTCTTC
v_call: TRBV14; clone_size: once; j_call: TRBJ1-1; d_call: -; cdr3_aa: CASSQEGRANTEAFF; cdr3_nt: TGTGCCAGCAGCCAAGAGGGCAGGGCGAACACTGAAGCTTTCTTT
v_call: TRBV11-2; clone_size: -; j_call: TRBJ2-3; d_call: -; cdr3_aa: CASSLLAGADTQYF; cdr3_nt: TGTGCCAGCAGCTTATTGGCCGGGGCAGATACGCAGTATTTT
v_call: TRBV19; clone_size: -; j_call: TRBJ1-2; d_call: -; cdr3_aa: CASTSVPPGRGGSNYGYTF; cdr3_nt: TGTGCCAGTACCAGTGTCCCCCCGGGACGGGGAGGTTCTAACTATGGCTACACCTTC
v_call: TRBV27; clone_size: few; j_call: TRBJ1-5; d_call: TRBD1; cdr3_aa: CASRGGQPGGQPQHF; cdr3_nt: TGTGCCAGCAGGGGGGGACAGCCCGGGGGTCAGCCCCAGCATTTT
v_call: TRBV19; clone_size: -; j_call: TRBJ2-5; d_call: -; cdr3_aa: CASSIDFSQTQYF; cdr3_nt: TGTGCCAGTAGTATAGACTTTAGCCAGACCCAGTACTTC
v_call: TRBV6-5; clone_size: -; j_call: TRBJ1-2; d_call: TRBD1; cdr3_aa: CASSYGTGRYYGYTF; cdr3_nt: TGTGCCAGCAGTTACGGGACAGGGAGATATTATGGCTACACCTTC
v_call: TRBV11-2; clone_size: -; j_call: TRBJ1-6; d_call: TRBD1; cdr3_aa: CASSLDRDRSGSPLHF; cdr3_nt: TGTGCCAGCAGCTTAGACCGGGACAGGTCTGGGTCACCCCTCCACTTT
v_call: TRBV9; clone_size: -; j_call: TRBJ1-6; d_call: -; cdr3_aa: CASSVVINSPLHF; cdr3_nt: TGTGCCAGCAGCGTAGTCATTAATTCACCCCTCCACTTT
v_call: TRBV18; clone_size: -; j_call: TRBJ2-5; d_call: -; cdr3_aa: CASSPPRGQETQYF; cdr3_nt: TGTGCCAGCTCACCACCGCGGGGCCAAGAGACCCAGTACTTC
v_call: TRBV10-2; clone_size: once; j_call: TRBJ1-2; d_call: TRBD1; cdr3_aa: CASSGDRHGYTF; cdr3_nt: TGCGCCAGCAGTGGGGACAGGCATGGCTACACCTTC
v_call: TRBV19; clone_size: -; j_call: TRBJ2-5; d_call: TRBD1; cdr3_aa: CASRGGGETQYF; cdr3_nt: TGTGCCAGTAGAGGGGGCGGAGAGACCCAGTACTTC
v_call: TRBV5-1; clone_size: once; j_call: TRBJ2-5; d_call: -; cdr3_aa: CASSWGGAGETQYF; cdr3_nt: TGCGCCAGCAGCTGGGGCGGGGCCGGGGAGACCCAGTACTTC
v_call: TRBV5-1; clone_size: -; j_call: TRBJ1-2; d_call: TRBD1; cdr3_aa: CASSLDGQGIDGYTF; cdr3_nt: TGCGCCAGCAGCTTGGATGGACAGGGAATCGATGGCTACACCTTC
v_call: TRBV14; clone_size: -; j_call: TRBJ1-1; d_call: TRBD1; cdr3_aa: CASSNTRTGRTEAFF; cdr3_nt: TGTGCCAGCAGCAATACTCGGACAGGGCGTACTGAAGCTTTCTTT
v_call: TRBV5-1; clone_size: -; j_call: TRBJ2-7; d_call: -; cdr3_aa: CASSLVRSSYEQYF; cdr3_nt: TGCGCCAGCAGCTTGGTCCGGAGCTCCTACGAGCAGTACTTC
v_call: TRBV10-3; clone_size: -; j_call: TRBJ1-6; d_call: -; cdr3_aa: CAISKQGIDNSPLHF; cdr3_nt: TGTGCCATCAGTAAACAGGGCATTGACAACTCACCCCTCCACTTT
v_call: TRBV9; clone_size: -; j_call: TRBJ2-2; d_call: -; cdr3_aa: CASSVARASNTGELFF; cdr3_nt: TGTGCCAGCAGCGTTGCGCGGGCTTCGAACACCGGGGAGCTGTTTTTT
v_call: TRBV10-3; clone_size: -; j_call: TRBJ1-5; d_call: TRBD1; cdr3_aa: CAIGTGDGGNQPQHF; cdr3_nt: TGTGCCATCGGAACAGGGGATGGGGGTAATCAGCCCCAGCATTTT
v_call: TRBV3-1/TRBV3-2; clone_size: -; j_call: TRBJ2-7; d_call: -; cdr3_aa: CASSQAGQSEQYF; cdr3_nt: TGTGCCAGCAGCCAGGCAGGGCAATCCGAGCAGTACTTC
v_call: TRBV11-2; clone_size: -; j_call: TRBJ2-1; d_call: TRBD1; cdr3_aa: CASSLDPRGNEQFF; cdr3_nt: TGTGCCAGCAGCTTAGACCCCAGGGGGAATGAGCAGTTCTTC
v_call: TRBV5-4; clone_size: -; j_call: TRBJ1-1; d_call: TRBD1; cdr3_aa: CASRVDRETEAFF; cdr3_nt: TGTGCCAGCAGGGTAGACAGGGAAACTGAAGCTTTCTTT